The 28 T cell receptor beta chains reported below all come from one sample, sequenced in a study of T cells in Graves' hyperthyroidism and ophthalmopathy. The investigators amplified TCR beta CDR3 regions from RNA transcripts. Carried out on the TCR CDR3, a first-round RT-PCR used the HTBI primer set. A single record per CDR3 protein comes from TCRdb applying MiXCR to the multiplex PCR reads. The table has hundreds of thousands of distinct CDR3 sequences, about 15% seen once. Sequenced material: blood. The receptors were gathered from a woman between 18 and 29 years old with Graves' hyperthyroidism.

This clonotype occurred many times. For the CDR3, the DNA is TGTGCCTGGAGTCTGGGCCGGACAGGCTATGGCTACACCTTC. It yields the protein CAWSLGRTGYGYTF. The chain recombines TRBV30 with TRBJ1-2; TRBD1 agrees at 7 bases. CDR3 size: 14 residues. Germline trimming cut 2 bases from V and 4 bases from J; bases unmatched to any gene: 7. Germline CDR1 and CDR2: GTSNPN and SVGIG (reference sequence).

This clonotype occurred many times. The chain couples TRBV12-3 or TRBV12-4 to TRBJ2-3; TRBD1 aligns across 8 bases. The CDR3 runs 16 residues. The V gene end was trimmed by 6 bases and the J gene end by 1 base; junction bases not matched to a gene: 9. CDR3 nucleotide sequence: TGTGCCAGCAGCCAAATGCAGGGGGCAGGCACAGATACGCAGTATTTT. This encodes CASSQMQGAGTDTQYF.

This clonotype has just a few counts. The rearrangement uses TRBV20-1 and TRBJ1-3; D uncertain. Trimming removed 4 bases from V and 0 bases from J, with 10 bases in between. This CDR3 region has 14 residues. The germline gives CDR1 DFQATT, CDR2 SNEGSKA (reference sequence). The chain's CDR3 is CSAIRDVSGNTIYF. In nucleotides, the CDR3 is TGCAGTGCTATTCGGGATGTCTCTGGAAACACCATATATTTT.

In this sample, this clonotype turned up many times. The rearrangement joins TRBV3-1 to TRBJ1-3, with D possibly TRBD1 on 5 matching bases. The CDR3 contains 14 residues. Trimming shortened V by 4 bases and J by 1 base, and 8 bases separated the two germline ends. Germline values: CDR1 LGHDT, CDR2 YNNKEL (reference sequence). The CDR3 sequence is CASSLRQSGNTIYF. Written as DNA, the CDR3 is TGTGCCAGCAGCCTCCGACAGTCTGGAAACACCATATATTTT.

This clonotype showed up many times. The chain combines TRBV7-3 with TRBJ2-1; no clear D. This CDR3 comprises 13 residues. The V gene's germline CDR1 is SGHTA and CDR2 FQGTGA. V was pared by 5 bases and J by 5 bases, with 10 bases between. The CDR3 sequence: CASSPQRDNEQFF. The CDR3 DNA is TGTGCCAGCAGCCCCCAGCGCGACAATGAGCAGTTCTTC.

This clonotype was picked up a small number of times. The chain joins TRBV4-1 to TRBJ1-4; D uncertain. CDR3 length: 18 residues. Germline V CDR1 and CDR2: MGHRA, YSYEKL. The V gene lost 1 base and the J gene lost 4 bases, with 19 bases spanning the gap. The CDR3: CASSQGRLGLRHNEKLFF. In DNA, the CDR3 is TGCGCCAGCAGCCAAGGTCGACTAGGGCTCCGACATAATGAAAAACTGTTTTTT.

This clonotype was seen a few times. Compared with germline, one end of the junction differs, possibly owing to a read error. The chain is built from TRBV4-2 and TRBJ2-3; TRBD2 matches 12 bases. The CDR3 covers 21 residues. Germline loops: CDR1 LGHNA, CDR2 YNFKEQ. The CDR3 DNA reads TGTGCCAGCAGCCAAGATGGCTCTAGCGGGAGGGCCTCGGGATACACACATACGCAGTATTTT. The encoded protein is CASSQDGSSGRASGYTHTQYF.

The rearrangement joins TRBV7-2 to TRBJ1-3; D gene uncertain. Trimming cost V 5 bases and J 4 bases, with 15 bases left between them. Germline values: CDR1 SGHTA, CDR2 FQGNSA. This CDR3 is 15 amino acids long. The CDR3 protein is CASSHLRREGNTIYF. CDR3 nucleotide sequence: TGTGCCAGCAGCCATTTACGAAGGGAGGGAAACACCATATATTTT.

The chain is built from TRBV5-5 and TRBJ2-7; D call uncertain. The CDR3 totals 12 residues. The germline gives CDR1 SGHKS, CDR2 YYEKEE (reference sequence). V was clipped by 0 bases and J by 5 bases, with 6 bases between them. The CDR3 coding sequence is TGTGCCAGCAGCTTGGAGTGGGACGAGCAGTACTTC. Its translation: CASSLEWDEQYF.

The V and J genes are TRBV19 and TRBJ1-5; D is unresolved. Germline V CDR1 and CDR2: LNHDA, SQIVND (reference sequence). The CDR3 has 13 amino acids. V was shortened by 7 bases and J by 6 bases, with 13 bases between the two germline ends. The CDR3 is CASKGKGGQPQHF. The CDR3 DNA reads as TGTGCCAGTAAGGGAAAGGGAGGTCAGCCCCAGCATTTT.

This clonotype was seen at least ten times. The CDR3: CSARQPGSLYEQYF. The CDR3 DNA reads TGCAGTGCCAGACAACCCGGGAGTCTCTACGAGCAGTACTTC. The rearrangement joins TRBV20-1 to TRBJ2-7, with D possibly matching TRBD2 (6 bases). CDR3 length: 14 amino acids. Germline assignment: CDR1 DFQATT and CDR2 SNEGSKA (reference sequence). Deletions cut 6 bases from V and 3 bases from J, with 18 bases between.

There are many counts of this clonotype. J is TRBJ1-1 and V is TRBV3-1; no firm D call. V lost 4 bases and J 5 bases, leaving 14 bases between the germline ends. Germline V gives CDR1 LGHDT, CDR2 YNNKEL (reference sequence). The CDR3 sequence is 14 residues long. The CDR3 bases are TGTGCCAGCAGCCCCCTAATGGACGGGACTGAAGCTTTCTTT. As protein: CASSPLMDGTEAFF.

The chain links TRBV6-6 to TRBJ2-7, with D perhaps assigned TRBD1 or TRBD2 (5 bases each). Germline values: CDR1 MNHNY, CDR2 SVGAGI (reference sequence). The CDR3 consists of 15 residues. The V and J ends lost 0 bases and 4 bases respectively, with 13 bases between them. Here the CDR3 reads CASSYSLGTWYEQYF. The CDR3 bases are TGTGCCAGCAGTTACTCTTTAGGGACGTGGTACGAGCAGTACTTC.

CDR3: CATSDRSLAGGRYNEQFF. CDR3 in DNA: TGTGCCACCAGTGATAGATCTCTAGCGGGAGGGCGCTACAATGAGCAGTTCTTC. The chain has TRBV24-1 and TRBJ2-1; 12 bases agree with TRBD2. This CDR3 has 18 amino acids. In germline, CDR1 is KGHDR, CDR2 SFDVKD. The J segment lost 3 bases and the V segment lost 3 bases, leaving 8 bases of the junction unmatched.

This clonotype turned up a few times. CDR3 nucleotides: TGTGCCAGCTATGGGGTGGGGCCGGCACCCCTCCACTTT. Encoded protein: CASYGVGPAPLHF. The V and J genes are TRBV28 and TRBJ1-6, with TRBD1 as a possible D gene (5 bases). Trimming shortened V by 8 bases and J by 11 bases, and 16 bases separated the two germline ends. The CDR3 sequence is 13 residues long. Germline V lookup: CDR1 MDHEN, CDR2 SYDVKM.

In this sample, this clonotype turned up a few times. V gene TRBV7-9 combines with J gene TRBJ1-2, with 7 bases lining up with TRBD1. V gave up 5 bases and J gave up 6 bases; unmatched junction bases: 12. This CDR3 is 15 amino acids long. Germline CDR1 SEHNR, CDR2 FQNEAQ (reference sequence). The CDR3 nucleotides read TGTGCCAGCAGCCAGGGGGGGGGCGTCGGGAATGGCTACACCTTC. Translated, it gives CASSQGGGVGNGYTF. Using reference TRBV7-9 and TRBJ1-2 for the parts outside the CDR3, the full variable domain is DTGVSQNPRHKITKRGQNVTFRCDPISEHNRLYWYRQTLGQGPEFLTYFQNEAQLEKSRLLSDRFSAERPKGSFSTLEIQRTEQGDSAMYLCASSQGGGVGNGYTFGSGTRLTVV.

This clonotype was detected a few times. A read error is possible here, since a much larger clone lies one base away. The V call is TRBV6-5, the J call TRBJ2-3, with 9 bases aligning to TRBD1. The J call may be in error: the DNA end matches TRBJ1-5 better. CDR3 length equals 17 residues. Germline CDR1 MNHEY, CDR2 SVGAGI. CDR3 residues: CASSYSIGTGFTDTQHF. CDR3 DNA: TGTGCCAGCAGTTACAGTATCGGGACAGGGTTCACAGATACGCAGCATTTT.

This clonotype was picked up a small number of times. J is TRBJ1-1 and V is TRBV30, with no clear D. V dropped 0 bases and J dropped 1 base, with 9 bases sitting between them. The CDR3 totals 14 residues. The V gene's germline CDR1 is GTSNPN and CDR2 SVGIG (reference sequence). CDR3 bases: TGTGCCTGGAGTGTCCCCAGATCGAACACTGAAGCTTTCTTT. It encodes CAWSVPRSNTEAFF.

This clonotype was observed many times. The V gene is TRBV6-1, the J gene TRBJ2-7, with D possibly matching TRBD2 (6 bases). The CDR3 spans 18 residues. Germline-derived CDR1 and CDR2 are MNHNS and SASEGT. V lost 5 bases and J 1 base, leaving 24 bases between the germline ends. CDR3 in amino acids: CASSLGGKLAPNSYEQYF. The CDR3 DNA sequence: TGTGCCAGCAGTCTTGGGGGGAAACTAGCTCCCAATTCCTACGAGCAGTACTTC.

V gene TRBV18 combines with J gene TRBJ2-1, with a tentative D call TRBD1 (5 bases). V lost 5 bases to trimming and J lost 6 bases, with 14 bases between them. The germline gives CDR1 KGHSH, CDR2 LQKENI. This CDR3 region has 14 residues. DNA for the CDR3: TGTGCCAGCTCAGATCAAGGACAAGCCAATGAGCAGTTCTTC. This gives the protein CASSDQGQANEQFF.

This clonotype was detected ten times or more. The rearrangement uses TRBV2 and TRBJ1-5, with D hard to call. Trimming removed 2 bases at V and 4 bases at J, with 9 bases between. The CDR3 spans 14 residues. Germline V gives CDR1 SNHLY, CDR2 FYNNEI. This CDR3 is CASSESVTNQPQHF. As DNA, the CDR3 is TGTGCCAGCAGTGAATCAGTTACTAATCAGCCCCAGCATTTT.

A remark on this clonotype: One base away lies a much larger clone, so this may be a sequencing read error. V is TRBV28 and J is TRBJ2-7; 8 bases agree with TRBD1. Germline V gene data show CDR1 as MDHEN and CDR2 as SYDVKM. V gave up 3 bases and J gave up 4 bases; unmatched junction bases: 11. CDR3 length: 16 amino acids. For the CDR3, the DNA is TGTGCCAGCAGTTTTAGGGCGAGGAACAGGGGGTACGAGCAGTACTTC. It specifies CASSFRARNRGYEQYF.

J is TRBJ2-1 and V is TRBV9; TRBD2 aligns across 9 bases. Looked up from germline, CDR1 is SGDLS and CDR2 is YYNGEE. CDR3 size: 17 residues. Trimming cost V 4 bases and J 4 bases; bases outside gene matches: 12. CDR3 DNA: TGTGCCAGCAGCCTGATGCCCACTAGCGGGTTATACAATGAGCAGTTCTTC. Its translation: CASSLMPTSGLYNEQFF.

The chain has TRBV6-1 and TRBJ1-2; TRBD1 might be the D (5 bases). CDR3 length: 12 amino acids. Germline CDR1 is MNHNS and CDR2 is SASEGT. With 6 bases removed from V and 8 bases from J, the gap between germline ends came to 13 bases. CDR3 residues: CASRILGTGYTF. CDR3 nucleotides: TGTGCCAGCAGGATATTAGGGACCGGCTACACCTTC.

The chain carries TRBV13 and TRBJ2-7, with D maybe TRBD1 (5 bases). This CDR3 is built from 15 residues. The ends were cut back, 3 bases at V and 0 bases at J, with 12 bases in the middle. Germline CDR1 reads PRHDT; CDR2 reads FYEKMQ (reference sequence). CDR3: CASSFGHPSSYEQYF. The CDR3 coding sequence is TGTGCCAGCAGCTTCGGACATCCCAGCTCCTACGAGCAGTACTTC.

V is TRBV6-1 and J is TRBJ2-1, with TRBD2 matching 10 bases. The CDR3 spans 14 residues. The V segment lost 8 bases and the J segment 7 bases; nucleotides outside the gene matches: 8. Germline loops: CDR1 MNHNS, CDR2 SASEGT. DNA of the CDR3: TGTGCCAGCCTCCCGGGACTAGCGTGGAATGAGCAGTTCTTC. Its translation is CASLPGLAWNEQFF.

The rearrangement joins TRBV6-6 to TRBJ2-7, with D possibly being TRBD1 (6 bases). Trimming took off 2 bases at V and 3 bases at J, with 17 bases between the two ends. Germline V gene sequence: CDR1 MNHNY, CDR2 SVGAGI (reference sequence). This CDR3 region has 16 residues. In nucleotides, the CDR3 is TGTGCCAGCAGTTACCCAGCCAGGGGCGATAACTACGAGCAGTACTTC. This codes for CASSYPARGDNYEQYF.

This clonotype was detected many times. The chain recombines TRBV6-1 with TRBJ2-2; no firm D call. The CDR3 covers 15 residues. V lost 7 bases, J lost 4 bases, and 16 bases lay in between. Germline-derived CDR1 and CDR2 are MNHNS and SASEGT. CDR3 DNA: TGTGCCAGCAAACCAGAGACGACCTCCACCGGGGAGCTGTTTTTT. It translates to CASKPETTSTGELFF.